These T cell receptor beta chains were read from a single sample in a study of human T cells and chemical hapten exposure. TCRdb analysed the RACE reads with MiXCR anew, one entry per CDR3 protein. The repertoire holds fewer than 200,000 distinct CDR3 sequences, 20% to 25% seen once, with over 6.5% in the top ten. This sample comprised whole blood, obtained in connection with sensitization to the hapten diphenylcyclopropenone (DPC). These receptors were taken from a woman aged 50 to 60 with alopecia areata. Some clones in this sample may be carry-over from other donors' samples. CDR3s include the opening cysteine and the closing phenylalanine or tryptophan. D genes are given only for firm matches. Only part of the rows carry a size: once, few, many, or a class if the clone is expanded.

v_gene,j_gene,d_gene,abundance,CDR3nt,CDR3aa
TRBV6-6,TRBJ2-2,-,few,TGTGCCAGCAGTTACCCTATAGCCGGAGTGGCGAACACCGGGGAGCTGTTTTTT,CASSYPIAGVANTGELFF
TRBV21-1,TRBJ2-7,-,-,TGTGCCAGCAGCAAAGAAGGACGCGGGGCTAGGTCCTACGAGCAGTACTTC,CASSKEGRGARSYEQYF
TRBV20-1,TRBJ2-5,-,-,TGCAGTGCTAGACGGGGCCACCAAGAGACCCAGTACTTC,CSARRGHQETQYF
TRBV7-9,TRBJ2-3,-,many,TGTGCCAGCAGCTTAGACGGCACAGATACGCAGTATTTT,CASSLDGTDTQYF
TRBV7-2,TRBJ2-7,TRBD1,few,TGTGCCAGCAGCACGCCGAACAGGGGGCGAGACGAGCAGTACTTC,CASSTPNRGRDEQYF
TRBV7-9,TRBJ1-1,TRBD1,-,TGTGCCAGCAGATACCCGGGACAGCCGAACACTGAAGCTTTCTTT,CASRYPGQPNTEAFF
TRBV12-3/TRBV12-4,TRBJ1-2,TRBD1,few,TGTGCCAGCAGCTTAACAGGACAGGGGGCTGGCTACACCTTC,CASSLTGQGAGYTF
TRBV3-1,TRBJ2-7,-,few,TGTGCCAGCAGGGATACGTCCCGCTCCTACGAGCAGTACTTC,CASRDTSRSYEQYF
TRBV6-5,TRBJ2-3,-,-,TGTGCCAGCAGCCGACAGTGGACCAGCACAGATACGCAGTATTTT,CASSRQWTSTDTQYF
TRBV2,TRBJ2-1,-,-,TGTGCCAGCAGTGATGCTGAGTTTCCGGTTGGAGAGCAGTTCTTC,CASSDAEFPVGEQFF
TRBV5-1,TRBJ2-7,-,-,TGCGCCAGCAGCTTGGGGCAGATCCTAAGCCTCGCCGAGCAGTACTTC,CASSLGQILSLAEQYF
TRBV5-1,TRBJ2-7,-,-,TGCGCCAGCAGCCATGGCGCGGGCGGCAGGTCCTACGAGCAGTACTTC,CASSHGAGGRSYEQYF
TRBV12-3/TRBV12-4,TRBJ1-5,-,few,TGTGCCAGCAGTCTCCTGGGGGGGTCTCAGCCCCAGCATTTT,CASSLLGGSQPQHF
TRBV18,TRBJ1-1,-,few,TGTGCCAGCTCACAACGGAACACTGAAGCTTTCTTT,CASSQRNTEAFF
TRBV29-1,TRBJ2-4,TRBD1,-,TGCAGCGTGGGAGAGGGACAGCTAGCCAAAAACATTCAGTACTTC,CSVGEGQLAKNIQYF
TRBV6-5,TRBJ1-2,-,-,TGTGCCAGCAGTCCGGACATCTATGGCTACACCTTC,CASSPDIYGYTF
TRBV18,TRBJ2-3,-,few,TGTGCCAGCTCACTTGAGCGTCTAGTGGATACGCAGTATTTT,CASSLERLVDTQYF
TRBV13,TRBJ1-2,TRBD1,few,TGTGCCAGCAGCTCTAGGGGGGACAGGCGAGGCTACACCTTC,CASSSRGDRRGYTF
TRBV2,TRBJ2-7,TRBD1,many,TGTGCCAGCACCGGGACAGCCTCAAGAGCATCCTACGAGCAGTACTTC,CASTGTASRASYEQYF
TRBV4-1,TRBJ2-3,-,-,TGCGCCAGCAGCCAAGAATGGGCCACAGATACGCAGTATTTT,CASSQEWATDTQYF
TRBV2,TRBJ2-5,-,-,TGTGCCAGCAGTGCGGGTCCAGAAGAGACCCAGTACTTC,CASSAGPEETQYF
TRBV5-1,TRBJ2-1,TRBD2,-,TGCGCCAGCAGCTGGGAGACTAGCCGGAACCCGGAGCAGTTCTTC,CASSWETSRNPEQFF
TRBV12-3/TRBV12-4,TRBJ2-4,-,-,TGTGCCAGCAGTTTTTCCACGTCGGTGAACATTCAGTACTTC,CASSFSTSVNIQYF
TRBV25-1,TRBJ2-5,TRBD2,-,TGTGCCAGCAGTGACGGGGTAGCGGGAGGGCGGCGAGAGACCCAGTACTTC,CASSDGVAGGRRETQYF
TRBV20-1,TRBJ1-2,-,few,TGCAGTGCTAGGGGCCCAGGAAACTATGGCTACACCTTC,CSARGPGNYGYTF
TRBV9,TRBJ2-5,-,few,TGTGCCAGCAGCCTATCCCCAGGGAGAGAGACCCAGTACTTC,CASSLSPGRETQYF
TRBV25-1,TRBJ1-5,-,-,TGTGCCAGCAGTGAAACAGCCGTTGGTCAGCCCCAGCATTTT,CASSETAVGQPQHF
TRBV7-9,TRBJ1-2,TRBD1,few,TGTGCCAGCAGCTTCCCTGGGACAGGTAGAGGCTACACCTTC,CASSFPGTGRGYTF
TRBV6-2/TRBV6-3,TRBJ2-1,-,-,TGTGCCAGCAGTTACTTAAGGGGGGTAGACAGTGAGCAGTTCTTC,CASSYLRGVDSEQFF
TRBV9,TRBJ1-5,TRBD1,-,TGTGCCAGCAGCGTAGACAGAGGACAGGGGGCGGGATATCAGCCCCAGCATTTT,CASSVDRGQGAGYQPQHF
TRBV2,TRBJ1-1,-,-,TGTGCCAGCAGTGACCTGGGGGCGGGTACTGAAGCTTTCTTT,CASSDLGAGTEAFF
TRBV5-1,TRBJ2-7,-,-,TGCGCCAGCAGCTTTAGGTCCGAGCAGTACTTC,CASSFRSEQYF
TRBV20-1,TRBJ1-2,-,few,TGCAGTGCTAGGCCCGGACAGACCCCTAACTATGGCTACACCTTC,CSARPGQTPNYGYTF
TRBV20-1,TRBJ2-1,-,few,TGCAGTGCTAGAGGGGACCTGGGTTCCTACAATGAGCAGTTCTTC,CSARGDLGSYNEQFF
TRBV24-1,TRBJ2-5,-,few,TGTGCCACCAGTGAGTCCGGGGCCCAAGAGACCCAGTACTTC,CATSESGAQETQYF
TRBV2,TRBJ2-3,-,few,TGTGCCAGCAGTGGGACCCAGGCAGATACGCAGTATTTT,CASSGTQADTQYF
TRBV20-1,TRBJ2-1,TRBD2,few,TGCAGTGAAAGGAGCGGGGGTGTCTACAATGAGCAGTTCTTC,CSERSGGVYNEQFF
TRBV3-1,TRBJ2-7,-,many,TGTGCCAGCAGCCGAGACGGAAACTACGAGCAGTACTTC,CASSRDGNYEQYF
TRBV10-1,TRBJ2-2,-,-,-,CASISGERLPGSCFF
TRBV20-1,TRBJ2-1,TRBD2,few,TGCAGTGTCGGACTAGCGGGAAGTGAGCAGTTCTTC,CSVGLAGSEQFF
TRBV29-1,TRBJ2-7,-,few,TGCAGCGTTGAAGGCGGTAGTCACGAGCAGTACTTC,CSVEGGSHEQYF
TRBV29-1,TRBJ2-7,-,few,TGCAGCGTTGAATCCACCGGGACTTCCTACGAGCAGTACTTC,CSVESTGTSYEQYF
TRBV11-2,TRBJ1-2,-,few,TGTGCCAGCAGCCTCCGCCCGACAGATTATGGCTACACCTTC,CASSLRPTDYGYTF
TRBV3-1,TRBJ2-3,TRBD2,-,TGTGCCAGCAAGGATTGGACTAGCGGGATTGGGGATACGCAGTATTTT,CASKDWTSGIGDTQYF
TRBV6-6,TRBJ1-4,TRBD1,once,TGTGCCAGCAGTTCCGCCCGGACAGGGCCCGAAAAACTGTTTTTT,CASSSARTGPEKLFF
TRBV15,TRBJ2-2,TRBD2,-,TGTGCCACCAGCAGAGTCCGACTAGCGGGCTCGAACACCGGGGAGCTGTTTTTT,CATSRVRLAGSNTGELFF
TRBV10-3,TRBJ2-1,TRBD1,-,TGTGCCATCAGTGCGGGCAGGGGGCAGGGAAATGAGCAGTTCTTC,CAISAGRGQGNEQFF
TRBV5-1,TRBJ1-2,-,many,TGCGCCAGCAGCTTGGCCTCTACAGGGAACTATGGCTACACCTTC,CASSLASTGNYGYTF
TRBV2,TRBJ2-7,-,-,TGTGCCAGCAGGGGGGACTTCTACGAGCAGTACTTC,CASRGDFYEQYF
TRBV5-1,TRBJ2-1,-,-,TGCGCCAGCAGCTTGAACAGCAGGTCTAGGAATGAGCAGTTCTTC,CASSLNSRSRNEQFF
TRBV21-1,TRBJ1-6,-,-,TGTGCCAGCAGCAAGGACAGACGTCGAAGCCTTGGGTCACCCCTCCACTTT,CASSKDRRRSLGSPLHF
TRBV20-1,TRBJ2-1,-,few,TGCAGTGCTAGTCCTCTAGCTGGAATAAGCTCCTACAATGAGCAGTTCTTC,CSASPLAGISSYNEQFF
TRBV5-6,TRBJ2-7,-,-,TGTGCCAGCAGCTTAAACCTAGCCTCCTACGAGCAGTACTTC,CASSLNLASYEQYF